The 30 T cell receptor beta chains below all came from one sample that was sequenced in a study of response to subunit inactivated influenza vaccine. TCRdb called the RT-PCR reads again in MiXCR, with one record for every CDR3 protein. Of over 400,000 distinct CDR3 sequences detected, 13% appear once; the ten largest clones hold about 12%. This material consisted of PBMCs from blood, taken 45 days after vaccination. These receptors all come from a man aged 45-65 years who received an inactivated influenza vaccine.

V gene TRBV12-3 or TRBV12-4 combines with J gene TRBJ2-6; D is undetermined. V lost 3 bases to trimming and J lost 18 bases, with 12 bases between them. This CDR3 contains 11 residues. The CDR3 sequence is CASSFGVDGTF. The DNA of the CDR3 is TGTGCCAGCAGTTTTGGGGTAGATGGGACTTTC.

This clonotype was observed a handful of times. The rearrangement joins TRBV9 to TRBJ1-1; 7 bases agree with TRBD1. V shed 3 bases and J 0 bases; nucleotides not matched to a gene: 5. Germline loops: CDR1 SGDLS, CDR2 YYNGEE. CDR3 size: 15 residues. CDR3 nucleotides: TGTGCCAGCAGCGAAACAGGGGTCTTGAACACTGAAGCTTTCTTT. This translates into CASSETGVLNTEAFF.

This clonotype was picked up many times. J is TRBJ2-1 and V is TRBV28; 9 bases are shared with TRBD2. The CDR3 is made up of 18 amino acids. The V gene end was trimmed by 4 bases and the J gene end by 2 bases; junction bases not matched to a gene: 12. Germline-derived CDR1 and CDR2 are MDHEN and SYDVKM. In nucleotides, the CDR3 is TGTGCCAGCAGTTCGTTCCAGAAGAGCGGGAGGACCTACAATGAGCAGTTCTTC. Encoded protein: CASSSFQKSGRTYNEQFF.

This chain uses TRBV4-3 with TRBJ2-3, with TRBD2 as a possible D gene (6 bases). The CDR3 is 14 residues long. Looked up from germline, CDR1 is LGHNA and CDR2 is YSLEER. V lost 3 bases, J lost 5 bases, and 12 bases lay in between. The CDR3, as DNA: TGCGCCAGCAGCCAGGGCGGGGTAGAAGATACGCAGTATTTT. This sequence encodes CASSQGGVEDTQYF.

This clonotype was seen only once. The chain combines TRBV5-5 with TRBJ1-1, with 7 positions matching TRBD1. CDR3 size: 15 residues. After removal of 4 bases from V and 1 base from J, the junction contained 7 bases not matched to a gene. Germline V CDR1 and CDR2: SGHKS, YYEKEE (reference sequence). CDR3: CASSTGQSPNTEAFF. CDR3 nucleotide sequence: TGTGCCAGCAGCACGGGACAGAGTCCGAACACTGAAGCTTTCTTT.

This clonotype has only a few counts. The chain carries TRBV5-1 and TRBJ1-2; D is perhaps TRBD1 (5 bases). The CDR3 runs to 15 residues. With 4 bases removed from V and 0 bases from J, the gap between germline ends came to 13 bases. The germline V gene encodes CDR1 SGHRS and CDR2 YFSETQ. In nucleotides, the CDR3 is TGCGCCAGCAGCAACCCAGGGTTTGCTAACTATGGCTACACCTTC. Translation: CASSNPGFANYGYTF.

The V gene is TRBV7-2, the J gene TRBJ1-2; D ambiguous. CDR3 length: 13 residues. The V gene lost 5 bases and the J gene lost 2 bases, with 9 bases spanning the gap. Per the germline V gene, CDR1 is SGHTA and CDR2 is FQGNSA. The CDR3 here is CASSREVNYGYTF. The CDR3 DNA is TGTGCCAGCAGCCGCGAGGTAAACTATGGCTACACCTTC. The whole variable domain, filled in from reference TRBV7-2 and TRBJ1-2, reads GAGVSQSPSNKVTEKGKDVELRCDPISGHTALYWYRQSLGQGLEFLIYFQGNSAPDKSGLPSDRFSAERTGGSVSTLTIQRTQQEDSAVYLCASSREVNYGYTFGSGTRLTVV.

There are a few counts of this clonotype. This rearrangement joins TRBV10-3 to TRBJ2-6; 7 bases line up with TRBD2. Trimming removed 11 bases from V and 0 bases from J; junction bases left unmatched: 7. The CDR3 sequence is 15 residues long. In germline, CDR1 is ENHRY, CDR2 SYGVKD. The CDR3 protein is CAATPGGSGANVLTF. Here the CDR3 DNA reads TGTGCCGCCACCCCGGGAGGCTCTGGGGCCAACGTCCTGACTTTC.

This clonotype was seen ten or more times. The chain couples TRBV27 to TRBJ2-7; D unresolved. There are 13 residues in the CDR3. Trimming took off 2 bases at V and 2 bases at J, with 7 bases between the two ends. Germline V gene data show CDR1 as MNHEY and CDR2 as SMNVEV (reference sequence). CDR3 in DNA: TGTGCCAGCAGTTTAAATCCGGCCTACGAGCAGTACTTC. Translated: CASSLNPAYEQYF.

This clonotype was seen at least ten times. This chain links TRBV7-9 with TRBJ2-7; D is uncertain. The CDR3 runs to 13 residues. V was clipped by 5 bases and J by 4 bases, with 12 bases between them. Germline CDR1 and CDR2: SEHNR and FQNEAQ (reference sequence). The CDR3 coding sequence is TGTGCCAGCAGCCCGGCCCCAGAGTACGAGCAGTACTTC. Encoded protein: CASSPAPEYEQYF.

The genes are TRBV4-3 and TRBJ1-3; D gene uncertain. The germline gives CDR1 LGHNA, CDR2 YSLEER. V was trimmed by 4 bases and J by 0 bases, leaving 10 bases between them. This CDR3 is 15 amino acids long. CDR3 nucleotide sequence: TGCGCCAGCAGCCTCACCAGAGACTCTGGAAACACCATATATTTT. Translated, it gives CASSLTRDSGNTIYF.

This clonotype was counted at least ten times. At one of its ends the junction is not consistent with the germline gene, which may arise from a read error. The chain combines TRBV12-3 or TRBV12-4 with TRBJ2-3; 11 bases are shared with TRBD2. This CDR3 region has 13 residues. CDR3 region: CASSSSGLADRDF. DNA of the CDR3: TGTGCCAGCAGTTCCTCGGGACTAGCGGACAGGGATTTT.

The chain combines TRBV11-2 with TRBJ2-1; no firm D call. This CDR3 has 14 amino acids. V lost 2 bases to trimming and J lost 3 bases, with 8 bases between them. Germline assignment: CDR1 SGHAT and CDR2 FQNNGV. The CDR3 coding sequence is TGTGCCAGCAGCTTAAGTAGGTTCTACAATGAGCAGTTCTTC. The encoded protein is CASSLSRFYNEQFF.

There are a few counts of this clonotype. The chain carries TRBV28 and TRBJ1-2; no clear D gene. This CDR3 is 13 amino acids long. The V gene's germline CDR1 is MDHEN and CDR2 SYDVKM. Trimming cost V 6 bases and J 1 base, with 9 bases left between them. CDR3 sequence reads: CASSPTFNYGYTF. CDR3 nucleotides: TGTGCCAGCAGCCCCACCTTTAACTATGGCTACACCTTC.

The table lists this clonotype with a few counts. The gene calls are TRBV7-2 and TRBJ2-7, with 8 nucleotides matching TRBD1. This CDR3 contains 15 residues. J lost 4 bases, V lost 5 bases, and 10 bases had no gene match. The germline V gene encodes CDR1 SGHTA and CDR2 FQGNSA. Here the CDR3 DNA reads TGTGCCAGCAGCGTTACCGGGACAGGTTCTTACGAGCAGTACTTC. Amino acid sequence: CASSVTGTGSYEQYF.

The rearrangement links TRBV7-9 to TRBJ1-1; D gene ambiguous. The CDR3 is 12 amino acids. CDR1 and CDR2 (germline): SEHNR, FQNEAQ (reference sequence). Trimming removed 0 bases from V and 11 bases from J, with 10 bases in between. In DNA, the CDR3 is TGTGCCAGCAGCTTAGCGCGGGCGGGGGCTTTCTTT. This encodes CASSLARAGAFF.

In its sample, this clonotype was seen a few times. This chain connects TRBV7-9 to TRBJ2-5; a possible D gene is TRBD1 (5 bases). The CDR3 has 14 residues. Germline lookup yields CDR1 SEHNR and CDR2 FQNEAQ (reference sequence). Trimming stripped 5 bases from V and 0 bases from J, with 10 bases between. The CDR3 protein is CASSPRGNQETQYF. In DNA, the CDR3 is TGTGCCAGCAGCCCTAGGGGAAACCAAGAGACCCAGTACTTC.

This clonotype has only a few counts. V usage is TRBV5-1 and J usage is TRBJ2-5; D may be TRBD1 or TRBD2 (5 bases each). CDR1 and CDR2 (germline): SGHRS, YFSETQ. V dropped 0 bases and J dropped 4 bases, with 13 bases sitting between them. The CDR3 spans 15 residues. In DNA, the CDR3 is TGCGCCAGCAGCTTGGAAATGGGGGTAGGAGAGACCCAGTACTTC. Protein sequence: CASSLEMGVGETQYF.

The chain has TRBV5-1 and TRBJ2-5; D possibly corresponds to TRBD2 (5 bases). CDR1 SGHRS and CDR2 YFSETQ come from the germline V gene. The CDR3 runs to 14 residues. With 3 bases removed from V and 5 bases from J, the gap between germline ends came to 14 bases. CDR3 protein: CASSSFSGTETQYF. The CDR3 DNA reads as TGCGCCAGCAGCTCCTTTTCGGGAACCGAGACCCAGTACTTC.

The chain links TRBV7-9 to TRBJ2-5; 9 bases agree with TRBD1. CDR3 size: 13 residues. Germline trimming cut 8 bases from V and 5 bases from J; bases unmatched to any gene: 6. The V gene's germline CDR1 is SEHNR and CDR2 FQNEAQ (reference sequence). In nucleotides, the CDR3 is TGTGCCAGCGGCTCGACAGGGGGTGAGACCCAGTACTTC. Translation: CASGSTGGETQYF. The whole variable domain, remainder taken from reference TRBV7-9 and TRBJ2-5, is DTGVSQNPRHKITKRGQNVTFRCDPISEHNRLYWYRQTLGQGPEFLTYFQNEAQLEKSRLLSDRFSAERPKGSFSTLEIQRTEQGDSAMYLCASGSTGGETQYFGPGTRLLVL.

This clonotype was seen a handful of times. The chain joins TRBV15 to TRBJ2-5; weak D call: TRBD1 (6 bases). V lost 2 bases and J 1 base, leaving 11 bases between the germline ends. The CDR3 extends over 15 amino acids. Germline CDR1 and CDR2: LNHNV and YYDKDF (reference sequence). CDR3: CATSRNRVPQETQYF. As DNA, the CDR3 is TGTGCCACCAGCAGAAACAGGGTCCCCCAAGAGACCCAGTACTTC.

The CDR3 spells CASSYKTGTETQYF. The DNA for the CDR3 is TGTGCCAGCAGTTATAAGACAGGCACAGAGACCCAGTACTTC. The chain employs TRBV6-5 and TRBJ2-5, with D possibly TRBD1 on 6 matching bases. Germline assignment: CDR1 MNHEY and CDR2 SVGAGI. The CDR3 covers 14 residues. V gave up 3 bases and J gave up 4 bases, with 12 bases separating them.

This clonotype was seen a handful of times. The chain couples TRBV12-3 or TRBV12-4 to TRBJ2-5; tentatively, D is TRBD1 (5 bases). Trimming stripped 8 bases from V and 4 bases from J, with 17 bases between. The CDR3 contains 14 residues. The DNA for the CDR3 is TGTGCCAGCGGACCGACAGACCTCGCAGAGACCCAGTACTTC. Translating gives CASGPTDLAETQYF.

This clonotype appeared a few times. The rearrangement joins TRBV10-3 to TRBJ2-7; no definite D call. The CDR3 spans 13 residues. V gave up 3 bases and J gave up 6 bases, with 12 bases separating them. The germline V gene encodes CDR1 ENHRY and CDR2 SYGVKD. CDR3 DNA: TGTGCCATCAGTGAAACTATTTCTGGCGAGCAGTACTTC. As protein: CAISETISGEQYF.

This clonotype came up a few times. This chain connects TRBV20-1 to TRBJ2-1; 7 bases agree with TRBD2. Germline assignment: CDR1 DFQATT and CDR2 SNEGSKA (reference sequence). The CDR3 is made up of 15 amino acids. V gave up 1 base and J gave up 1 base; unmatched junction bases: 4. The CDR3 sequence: CSARALAKSYNEQFF. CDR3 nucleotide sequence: TGCAGTGCTAGAGCACTAGCGAAATCCTACAATGAGCAGTTCTTC.

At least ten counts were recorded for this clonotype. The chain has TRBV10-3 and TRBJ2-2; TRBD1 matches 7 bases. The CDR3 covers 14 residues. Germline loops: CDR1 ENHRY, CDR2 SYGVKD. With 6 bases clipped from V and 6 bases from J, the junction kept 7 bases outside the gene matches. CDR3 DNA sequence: TGTGCCATCAGCGCTGACAGGGCCCCCGGGGAGCTGTTTTTT. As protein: CAISADRAPGELFF.

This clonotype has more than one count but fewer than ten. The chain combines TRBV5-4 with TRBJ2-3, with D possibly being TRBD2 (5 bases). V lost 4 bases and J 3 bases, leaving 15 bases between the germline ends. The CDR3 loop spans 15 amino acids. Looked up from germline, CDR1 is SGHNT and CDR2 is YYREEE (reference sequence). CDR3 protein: CASSLASVLTDTQYF. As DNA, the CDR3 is TGTGCCAGCAGCCTAGCTTCGGTTTTGACAGATACGCAGTATTTT. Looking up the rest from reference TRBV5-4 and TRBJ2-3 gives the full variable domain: ETGVTQSPTHLIKTRGQQVTLRCSSQSGHNTVSWYQQALGQGPQFIFQYYREEENGRGNFPPRFSGLQFPNYSSELNVNALELDDSALYLCASSLASVLTDTQYFGPGTRLTVL.

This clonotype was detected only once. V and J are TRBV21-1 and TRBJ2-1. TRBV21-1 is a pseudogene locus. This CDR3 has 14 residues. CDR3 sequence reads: CASSRWTTYNEQFF. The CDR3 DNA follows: TGTGCCAGCAGCCGATGGACTACCTACAATGAGCAGTTCTTC.

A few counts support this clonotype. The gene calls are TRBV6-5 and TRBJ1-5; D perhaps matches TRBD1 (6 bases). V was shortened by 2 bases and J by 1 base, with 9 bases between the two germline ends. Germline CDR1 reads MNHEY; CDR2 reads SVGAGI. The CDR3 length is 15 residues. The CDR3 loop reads CASSYRGESNQPQHF. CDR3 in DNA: TGTGCCAGCAGTTACAGGGGGGAAAGCAATCAGCCCCAGCATTTT.

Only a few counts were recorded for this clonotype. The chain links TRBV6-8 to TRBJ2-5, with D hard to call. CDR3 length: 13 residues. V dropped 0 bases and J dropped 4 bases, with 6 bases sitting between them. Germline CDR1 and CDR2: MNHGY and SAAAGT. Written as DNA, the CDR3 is TGTGCCAGCAGTTACTCGCTTCGAGAGACCCAGTACTTC. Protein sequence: CASSYSLRETQYF.